This section outlines one TCR beta chain sequence together with its context. Its antigen is not identified. A single record per CDR3 protein comes from TCRdb applying MiXCR to the 5' RACE reads. Counted here are some 130,000 distinct CDR3 sequences, approximately 15% occurring once; the ten biggest clones make up under 3%. The data belong to a study of CD8 T cells in ankylosing spondylitis. General observations from the study: Researchers report that disease-linked clones proved CD8+ and relatively rare in peripheral blood. Enrichment of disease-linked clones was reportedly significant in matched ankylosing spondylitis synovial fluid.

Germline assignment: CDR1 SGHRS and CDR2 YFSETQ. The V gene lost 5 bases and the J gene lost 5 bases, with 10 bases spanning the gap. This CDR3 is built from 13 residues. This TCR derives from a female donor with ankylosing spondylitis or in good health (not recorded which). The chain has TRBV5-1 and TRBJ2-2; D is uncertain. The sample comprised blood, either unsorted or a sorted T cell fraction (not recorded which). The CDR3 nucleotides read TGCGCCAGCAGTTCCGTTCCAACCGGGGAGCTGTTTTTT. It encodes CASSSVPTGELFF.